This passage covers 20 T cell receptor beta chains from one sample sequenced in a study of CD4+ T cells in melanoma. Profiling relied on immunoSEQ multiplex PCR, and the TCRdb table lists in-frame clones only, not all of them. The data show 40,000 to 50,000 clones, roughly 89% seen once. Sequenced: peripheral blood. These receptors came from a human donor with melanoma.

The rearrangement joins TRBV16 to TRBJ1-1; D not certain. Germline V gene sequence: CDR1 KGHSY, CDR2 FQNENV. Trimming stripped 1 base from V and 8 bases from J, with 11 bases between. CDR3 length equals 13 residues. The CDR3 DNA is TGTGCCAGCAGCCAATTAGCTGGGCCGGAAGCTTTCTTT. It translates to CASSQLAGPEAFF.

The rearrangement links TRBV4-1 to TRBJ1-1; tentatively, D is TRBD1 (5 bases). CDR1 MGHRA and CDR2 YSYEKL come from the germline V gene. Deletions cut 0 bases from V and 5 bases from J, with 13 bases between. The CDR3 consists of 15 residues. The CDR3 protein is CASSQEWRGGTEAFF. In DNA, the CDR3 is TGCGCCAGCAGCCAAGAGTGGAGGGGAGGAACTGAAGCTTTCTTT.

The genes are TRBV5-1 and TRBJ2-7; 10 bases align to TRBD1. The CDR3 loop spans 14 amino acids. V lost 4 bases, J lost 2 bases, and 3 bases stayed unmatched. Germline V gene sequence: CDR1 SGHRS, CDR2 YFSETQ. The CDR3 sequence is CASSRTGGAYEQYF. In DNA, the CDR3 is TGCGCCAGCAGCCGGACAGGGGGAGCCTACGAGCAGTACTTC.

In its sample, this clone was seen once. The chain has TRBV6-4 and TRBJ2-2; a possible D gene is TRBD2 (6 bases). CDR1 and CDR2 from the germline V gene are MRHNA and SNTAGT. The CDR3 totals 16 residues. V was shortened by 6 bases and J by 1 base, with 15 bases between the two germline ends. The CDR3 DNA is TGTGCCAGCAGCCATGCGCTAGCGATGAACACCGGGGAGCTGTTTTTT. This sequence encodes CASSHALAMNTGELFF.

The rearrangement links TRBV4-3 to TRBJ1-5; 10 bases line up with TRBD1. The ends lost 4 bases at V and 0 bases at J; junction bases unmatched: 3. The CDR3 extends over 16 amino acids. Germline V gene data show CDR1 as LGHNA and CDR2 as YSLEER. CDR3 amino acids: CASSPGTGDSNQPQHF. Written as DNA, the CDR3 is TGCGCCAGCAGCCCCGGGACAGGGGATAGCAATCAGCCCCAGCATTTT.

The CDR3 loop reads CASSLVPDNYGYTF. The CDR3 DNA reads TGTGCCAGCAGTTTAGTGCCAGACAACTATGGCTACACCTTC. The rearrangement links TRBV27 to TRBJ1-2; D ambiguous. With 2 bases removed from V and 2 bases from J, the gap between germline ends came to 9 bases. Germline assignment: CDR1 MNHEY and CDR2 SMNVEV (reference sequence). The CDR3 is 14 residues long.

This chain joins TRBV5-1 and TRBJ2-1; TRBD1 is a possible D gene (8 bases). V shed 4 bases and J shed 6 bases, with 14 bases lying between them. The CDR3 consists of 14 residues. CDR1 and CDR2 from the germline V gene are SGHRS and YFSETQ. The CDR3 sequence: CASSVDREGNEQFF. CDR3 sequence (DNA): TGCGCCAGCAGCGTGGACAGGGAGGGCAATGAGCAGTTCTTC. Combining the CDR3 with reference TRBV5-1 and TRBJ2-1 gives the whole variable domain KAGVTQTPRYLIKTRGQQVTLSCSPISGHRSVSWYQQTPGQGLQFLFEYFSETQRNKGNFPGRFSGRQFSNSRSEMNVSTLELGDSALYLCASSVDREGNEQFFGPGTRLTVL.

The J gene is TRBJ2-7, the V gene TRBV11-2; maybe TRBD1 (6 bases). V was shortened by 4 bases and J by 3 bases, with 16 bases between the two germline ends. This CDR3 comprises 15 residues. CDR1 is SGHAT, CDR2 FQNNGV, per germline. The CDR3 DNA sequence: TGTGCCAGCAGCTCGATCAGGGGTAGGAACTACGAGCAGTACTTC. Encoded protein: CASSSIRGRNYEQYF.

A word on this clone: One end of the junction does not line up with germline, which may come from a read error. The rearrangement joins TRBV7-7 to TRBJ2-1; 8 nucleotides align to TRBD2. This CDR3 has 15 residues. Per germline, CDR1 SSHAT and CDR2 FNYEAQ (reference sequence). The DNA for the CDR3 is TGTGCTAGCAGCCCGGCCCCGGGGGGGCACAATGAGCAGTTCTTC. Amino acids: CASSPAPGGHNEQFF.

This chain links TRBV6-6 with TRBJ1-6, with D possibly TRBD1 on 6 matching bases. From germline, CDR1 is MNHNY and CDR2 SVGAGI (reference sequence). V was trimmed by 0 bases and J by 3 bases, leaving 9 bases between them. The CDR3 sequence is 16 residues long. CDR3 amino acids: CASSYSDSLYNSPLHF. In DNA form, the CDR3 reads TGTGCCAGCAGTTACTCGGACAGTCTCTATAATTCACCCCTCCACTTT.

The rearrangement uses TRBV4-1 and TRBJ2-2; 10 positions agree with TRBD2. Losses at the gene ends were 4 bases for V and 4 bases for J; bases not matched to a gene: 12. The CDR3 runs to 18 residues. Germline loops: CDR1 MGHRA, CDR2 YSYEKL. CDR3 coding DNA: TGCGCCAGCAGCCGGGGCCAGCGGGGGGGCCGGAGCACCGGGGAGCTGTTTTTT. It codes for CASSRGQRGGRSTGELFF.

The V and J genes are TRBV10-3 and TRBJ2-1; D gene uncertain. The CDR3 contains 16 residues. Germline lookup yields CDR1 ENHRY and CDR2 SYGVKD. Trimming pared 6 bases from V and 0 bases from J, leaving 15 bases between. The CDR3 DNA reads as TGTGCCATCAGCGCGATCACCAAATCCTCCTACAATGAGCAGTTCTTC. This sequence encodes CAISAITKSSYNEQFF.

This chain links TRBV19 with TRBJ2-1, with 8 bases fitting TRBD1. CDR3 length: 15 residues. Trimming took 3 bases from V and 3 from J; bases not matched to a gene: 4. Germline V gene lookup returns CDR1 LNHDA and CDR2 SQIVND (reference sequence). The CDR3 loop is CASSMGDRIYNEQFF. The CDR3 nucleotides read TGTGCCAGTAGTATGGGGGACAGGATCTACAATGAGCAGTTCTTC.

The CDR3 here is CASSVGGWGAAEQFF. In DNA form, the CDR3 reads TGTGCCAGCAGCGTAGGGGGGTGGGGGGCGGCTGAGCAGTTCTTC. The chain joins TRBV9 to TRBJ2-1, with D perhaps TRBD1 or TRBD2 (6 bases each). CDR3 length: 15 amino acids. V was cut by 0 bases and J by 9 bases, with 16 bases left in between. Germline-derived CDR1 and CDR2 are SGDLS and YYNGEE.

This chain uses TRBV5-4 with TRBJ1-1; maybe TRBD1 (5 bases). The ends were cut back, 4 bases at V and 7 bases at J, with 20 bases in the middle. In germline, CDR1 is SGHNT, CDR2 YYREEE (reference sequence). This CDR3 spans 15 amino acids. Here the CDR3 reads CASSPPVGALGEAFF. The CDR3 bases are TGTGCCAGCAGCCCCCCCGTTGGGGCATTGGGTGAAGCTTTCTTT.

The V call is TRBV7-2, the J call TRBJ2-1, with a weak D call TRBD2 (7 bases). V was pared by 3 bases and J by 10 bases, with 16 bases between. CDR1 and CDR2 from the germline V gene are SGHTA and FQGNSA. The CDR3 runs to 14 residues. The DNA of the CDR3 is TGTGCCAGCAGCTTGGGGGGGGCGCTTGAGGAGCAGTTCTTC. Its protein product is CASSLGGALEEQFF.

The chain joins TRBV10-3 to TRBJ2-1; unclear D gene. CDR3 length: 14 amino acids. Germline CDR1 ENHRY, CDR2 SYGVKD. V was shortened by 4 bases and J by 2 bases, with 9 bases between the two germline ends. The CDR3 here is CAISASETYNEQFF. Written as DNA, the CDR3 is TGTGCCATCAGTGCCTCAGAAACCTACAATGAGCAGTTCTTC.

This rearrangement joins TRBV27 to TRBJ1-5; D is perhaps TRBD1 (5 bases). This CDR3 region has 17 residues. Germline values: CDR1 MNHEY, CDR2 SMNVEV (reference sequence). The V end lost 5 bases, the J end lost 2 bases, and 19 bases lay between the germline ends. CDR3 in DNA: TGTGCCAGCAGTCCAAACGGTAATCGGGGGGGCAATCAGCCCCAGCATTTT. Translation: CASSPNGNRGGNQPQHF.

Comment on this clone: Compared with germline, one end of the junction differs, possibly owing to a read error. This sample includes further DNA sequences coding for the same CDR3. The chain combines TRBV7-3 with TRBJ1-1, with D unresolved. The CDR3 totals 13 residues. Per germline, CDR1 SGHTA and CDR2 FQGTGA. CDR3 amino acids: CASSLILNTEAFF. The CDR3, as DNA: TGTGCCAGCAGCTTAATCCTGAACACTGAGGCTTTCTTT.

The chain has TRBV5-1 and TRBJ1-2; D possibly corresponds to TRBD1 (6 bases). The germline V gene has CDR1 SGHRS and CDR2 YFSETQ. CDR3 length: 15 residues. Deletions cut 1 base from V and 4 bases from J, with 14 bases between. CDR3 in DNA: TGCGCCAGCAGCTTGACCGGGGGCGCCGGCTATGGCTACACCTTC. Encoded protein: CASSLTGGAGYGYTF.